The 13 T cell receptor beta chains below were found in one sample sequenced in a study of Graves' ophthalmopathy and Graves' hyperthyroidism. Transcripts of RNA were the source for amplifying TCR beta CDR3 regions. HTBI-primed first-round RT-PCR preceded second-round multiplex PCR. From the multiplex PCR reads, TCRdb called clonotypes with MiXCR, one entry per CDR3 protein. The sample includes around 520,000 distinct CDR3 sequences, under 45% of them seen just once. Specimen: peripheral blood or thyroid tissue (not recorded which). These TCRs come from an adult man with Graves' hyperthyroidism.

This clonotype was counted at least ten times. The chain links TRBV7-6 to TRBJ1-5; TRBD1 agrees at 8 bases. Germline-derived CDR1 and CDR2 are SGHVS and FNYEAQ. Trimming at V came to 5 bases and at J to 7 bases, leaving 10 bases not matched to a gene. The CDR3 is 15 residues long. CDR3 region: CASSPDRGDGQPQHF. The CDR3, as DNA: TGTGCCAGCAGCCCAGACAGGGGAGATGGCCAGCCCCAGCATTTT.

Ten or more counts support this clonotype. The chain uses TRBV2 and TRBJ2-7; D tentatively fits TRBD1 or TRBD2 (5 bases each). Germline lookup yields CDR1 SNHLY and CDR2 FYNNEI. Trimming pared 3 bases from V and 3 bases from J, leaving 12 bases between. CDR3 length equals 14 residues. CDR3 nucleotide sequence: TGTGCCAGCAGTGACTGGGGGTCACTCTACGAGCAGTACTTC. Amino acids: CASSDWGSLYEQYF.

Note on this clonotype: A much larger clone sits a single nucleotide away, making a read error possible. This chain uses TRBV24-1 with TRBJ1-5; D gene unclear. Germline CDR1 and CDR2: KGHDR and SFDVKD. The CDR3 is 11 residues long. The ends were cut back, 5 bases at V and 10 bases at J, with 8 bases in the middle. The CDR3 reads CATSALGPQHF. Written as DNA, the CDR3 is TGTGCCACCAGTGCCTTGGGACCCCAGCATTTT.

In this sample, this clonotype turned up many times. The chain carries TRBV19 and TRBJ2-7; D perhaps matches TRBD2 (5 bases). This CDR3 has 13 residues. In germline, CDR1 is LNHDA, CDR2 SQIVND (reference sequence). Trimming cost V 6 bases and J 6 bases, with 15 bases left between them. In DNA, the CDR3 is TGTGCCAGTAGCCTCCTCACTAGAGCCGAGCAGTACTTC. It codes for CASSLLTRAEQYF.

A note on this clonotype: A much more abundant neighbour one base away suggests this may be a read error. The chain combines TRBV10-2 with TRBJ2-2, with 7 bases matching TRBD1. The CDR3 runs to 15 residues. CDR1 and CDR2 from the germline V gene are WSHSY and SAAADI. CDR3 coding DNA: TGCGCCAGCAGATCTCTGACAGGGAGCACCGGGGAGCTGCTTTTT. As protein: CASRSLTGSTGELLF.

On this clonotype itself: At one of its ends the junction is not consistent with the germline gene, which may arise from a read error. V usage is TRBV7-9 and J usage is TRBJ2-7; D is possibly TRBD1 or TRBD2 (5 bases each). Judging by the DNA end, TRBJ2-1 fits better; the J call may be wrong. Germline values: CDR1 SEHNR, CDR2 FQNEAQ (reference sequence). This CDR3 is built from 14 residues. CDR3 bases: TGCGCCAGCAGTTTTTCCGGGACGGACTTCGAGCAGTTCTTC. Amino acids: CASSFSGTDFEQFF.

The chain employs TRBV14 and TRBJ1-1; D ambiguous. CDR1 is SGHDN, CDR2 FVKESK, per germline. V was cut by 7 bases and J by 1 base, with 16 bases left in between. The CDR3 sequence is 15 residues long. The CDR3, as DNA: TGTGCCAGCAATGCTGACCGCTTAGGGAACACTGAAGCTTTCTTT. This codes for CASNADRLGNTEAFF.

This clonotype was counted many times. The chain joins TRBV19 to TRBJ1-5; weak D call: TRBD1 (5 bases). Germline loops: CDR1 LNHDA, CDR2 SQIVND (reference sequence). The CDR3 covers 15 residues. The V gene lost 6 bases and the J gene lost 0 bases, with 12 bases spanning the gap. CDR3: CASSGADFSNQPQHF. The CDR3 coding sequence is TGTGCCAGTAGCGGGGCAGACTTTAGCAATCAGCCCCAGCATTTT.

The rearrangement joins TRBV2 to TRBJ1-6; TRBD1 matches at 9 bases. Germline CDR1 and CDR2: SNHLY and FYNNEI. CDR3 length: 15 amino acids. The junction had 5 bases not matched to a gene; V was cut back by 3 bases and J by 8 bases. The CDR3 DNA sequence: TGTGCCAGCAGTGAGGGGGGACAGGGAGATTCACCCCTCCACTTT. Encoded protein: CASSEGGQGDSPLHF.

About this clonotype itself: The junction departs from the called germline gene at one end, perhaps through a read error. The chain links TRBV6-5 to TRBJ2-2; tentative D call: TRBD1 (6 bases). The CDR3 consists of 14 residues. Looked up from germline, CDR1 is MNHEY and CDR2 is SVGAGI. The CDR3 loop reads CASRWGPGTGKLFF. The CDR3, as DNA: TGTGCCAGCCGATGGGGGCCGGGGACCGGGAAGCTGTTTTTT.

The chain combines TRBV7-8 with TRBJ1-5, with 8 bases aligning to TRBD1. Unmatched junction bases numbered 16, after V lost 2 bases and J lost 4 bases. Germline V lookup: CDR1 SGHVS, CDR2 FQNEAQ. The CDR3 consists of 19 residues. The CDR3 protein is CASSLLGTTGAALNQPQHF. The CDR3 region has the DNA TGTGCCAGCAGCTTATTAGGGACGACAGGGGCGGCCCTGAATCAGCCCCAGCATTTT.

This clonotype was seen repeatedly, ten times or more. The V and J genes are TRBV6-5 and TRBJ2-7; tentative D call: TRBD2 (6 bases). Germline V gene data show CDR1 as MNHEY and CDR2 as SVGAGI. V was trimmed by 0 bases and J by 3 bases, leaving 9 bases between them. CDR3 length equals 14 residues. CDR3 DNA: TGTGCCAGCAGTTACTCGCTGGAGGGCTACGAGCAGTACTTC. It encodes CASSYSLEGYEQYF.

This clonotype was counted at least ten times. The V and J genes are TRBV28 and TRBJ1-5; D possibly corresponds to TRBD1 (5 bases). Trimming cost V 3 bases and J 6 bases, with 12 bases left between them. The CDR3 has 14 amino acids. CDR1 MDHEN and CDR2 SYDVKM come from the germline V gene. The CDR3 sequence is CASSFWGTIQPQHF. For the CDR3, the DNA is TGTGCCAGCAGTTTTTGGGGGACGATTCAGCCCCAGCATTTT.